The entry that follows covers one T cell receptor beta chain sequence. Its cognate antigen has yet to be identified. No base quality information exists; no much larger clone differs at one position. The collaborating institutions used their own protocols to collect whole blood in K2EDTA tubes. For TCRbeta analysis, collaborators shipped samples in one of three forms: frozen whole blood, isolated PBMCs, or DNA extracted from either of those sample types. This specimen comes from a study of blood T cell repertoires in COVID-19 (dated by TCRdb to 2020 to 2022). Context from the whole study: Collaborator samples came from the United States, Italy and Spain and covered acute and convalescent phases of COVID-19. The repertoires were released in a freely available public database meant as a resource for research on the immune response to SARS-CoV-2. Where HLA class I and class II types were available, the types were taken from metadata supplied by the sample provider, not from assay-based typing. The material from the prospective study consisted of cDNA or gDNA derived from T cells, B-cell-depleted T cells, or PBMCs. A de-identified subject ID, COVID-19 status, age in years and sex were almost always included in the sample metadata. Samples came from the ongoing ImmuneRACE study (first 160 participants) plus 1,254 subjects from 6 global collaborators. Deeply sampled blood TCRbeta repertoires from subjects exposed to, actively infected with, or recovered from COVID-19 were included in the dataset.

On the study overall, not on this receptor specifically: How much clinical and demographic metadata was included differed by source and by participant, and the metadata was provided uncurated.

The immunoSEQ Assay, a bias-controlled multiplex PCR, was used to amplify TCRbeta CDR3 regions from genomic DNA. The study's processing was this. The number of nucleated cells in each sample was estimated by amplification of reference gene primers within the assay. Sequence reads were collapsed and filtered to measure the absolute abundance of every unique TCRbeta CDR3 rearrangement. Productive Simpson clonality was computed per sample as the square root of Simpson's diversity index over productive rearrangements. Drawn from immuneACCESS, this table holds only the in-frame rearrangements with V and J called that TCRdb kept. Clones are partly lost; checked studies trace under half to an unresolved V gene and leave the rest unexplained. Clone size and the V and J calls come from that table; the DNA yielded D and trimming. The sample table shows about 220,000 clones, and roughly 87% are seen once. The ten largest clones capture about 2% of the sample.

Sequencing input: peripheral blood. This TCR derives from a man aged 35-49 years with active or convalescent COVID-19.

The sequenced DNA: TGTGCCAGCAGCTTAGGGGACAGTACCACTGAAGCTTTCTTT. This sequence encodes CASSLGDSTTEAFF. The chain is made from TRBV7-3 and TRBJ1-1; TRBD1 lines up with 7 middle nucleotides. The germline V end is reduced by 2 bases and the J end by 4 bases; junction bases left unmatched: 4. The germline V gene encodes CDR1 SGHTA and CDR2 FQGTGA. Reading from cysteine to phenylalanine, the CDR3 counts 14 amino acids. Of the read, only the CDR3 DNA is kept; its 42 bases are in frame from base 1.